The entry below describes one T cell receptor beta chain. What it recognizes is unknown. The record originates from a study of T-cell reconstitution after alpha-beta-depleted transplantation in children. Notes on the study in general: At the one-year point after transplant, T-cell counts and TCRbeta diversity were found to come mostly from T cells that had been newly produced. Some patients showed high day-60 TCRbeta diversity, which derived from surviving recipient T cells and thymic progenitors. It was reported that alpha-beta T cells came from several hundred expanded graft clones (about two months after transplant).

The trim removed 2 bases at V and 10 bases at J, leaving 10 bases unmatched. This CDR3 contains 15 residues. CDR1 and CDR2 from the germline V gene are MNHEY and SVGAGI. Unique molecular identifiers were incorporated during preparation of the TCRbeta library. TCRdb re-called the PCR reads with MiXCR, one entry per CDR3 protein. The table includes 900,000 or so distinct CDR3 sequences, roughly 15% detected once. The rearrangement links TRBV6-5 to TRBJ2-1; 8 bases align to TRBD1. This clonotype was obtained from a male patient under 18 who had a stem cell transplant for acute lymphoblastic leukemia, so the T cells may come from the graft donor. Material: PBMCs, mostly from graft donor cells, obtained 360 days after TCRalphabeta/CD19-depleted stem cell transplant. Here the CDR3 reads CASSYGDRFPSEQFF. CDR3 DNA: TGTGCCAGCAGTTACGGGGACAGGTTCCCAAGCGAGCAGTTCTTC.